The entry that follows covers one T cell receptor beta chain sequence. Using immunoSEQ multiplex PCR, the repertoire was profiled, and TCRdb retains in-frame clones only, with some absent. The sample has approximately 100,000 clones; about nine tenths are singletons. This sample stems from a study of T cell changes during pregnancy in multiple sclerosis. Trimming stripped 5 bases from V and 4 bases from J, with 11 bases between. Germline V gene lookup returns CDR1 MNHEY and CDR2 SMNVEV (reference sequence). The CDR3 contains 14 residues. Sample: peripheral blood, taken in the second trimester of pregnancy. This TCR derives from a female donor with multiple sclerosis, enrolled in a pregnancy study. The chain carries TRBV27 and TRBJ2-2, with a possible D match to TRBD2 (5 bases). CDR3 region: CASSISSFTGELFF. The CDR3 bases are TGTGCCAGCAGTATCTCTAGCTTCACCGGGGAGCTGTTTTTT.